This T cell receptor (beta chain) was sequenced in a study of blood T cell repertoires in COVID-19. About the study: Researchers got acute and convalescent COVID-19 samples from the United States, Italy and Spain. PBMCs, B-cell-depleted T cells, or T cells were the source of the cDNA or gDNA that made up the material.

Original data processing: Amplification of reference gene primers was used by the study to estimate nucleated cell counts. The repertoire was sequenced with immunoSEQ multiplex PCR; TCRdb's copy has only in-frame clones and lacks some. The DNA gave D and trimming, while V, J and clone size come from that table. In the table there are approximately 260,000 clones, over 80% of which are singletons. Sequencing input: peripheral blood. The source is a woman aged 40-49 years with acute or convalescent COVID-19.

The CDR3 protein is CASRDPGNPHEQYV. The CDR3 region has the DNA TGTGCCAGCAGGGATCCAGGAAACCCCCACGAGCAGTACGTC. The chain joins TRBV6-6 to TRBJ2-7; D ambiguous. The germline V gene encodes CDR1 MNHNY and CDR2 SVGAGI (reference sequence). Trimming pared 6 bases from V and 5 bases from J, leaving 17 bases between. This CDR3 comprises 14 residues.